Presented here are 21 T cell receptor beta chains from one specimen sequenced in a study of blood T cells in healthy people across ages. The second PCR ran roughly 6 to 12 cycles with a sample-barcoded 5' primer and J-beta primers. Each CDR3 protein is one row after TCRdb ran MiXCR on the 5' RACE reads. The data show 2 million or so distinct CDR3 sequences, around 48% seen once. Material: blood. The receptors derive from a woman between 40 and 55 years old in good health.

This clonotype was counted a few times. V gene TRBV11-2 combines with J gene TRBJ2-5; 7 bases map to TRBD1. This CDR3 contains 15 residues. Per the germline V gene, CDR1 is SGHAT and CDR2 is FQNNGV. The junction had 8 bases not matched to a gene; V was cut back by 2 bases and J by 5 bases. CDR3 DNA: TGTGCCAGCAGCTTAAGACAGGGTCCCAGGGAGACCCAGTACTTC. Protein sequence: CASSLRQGPRETQYF.

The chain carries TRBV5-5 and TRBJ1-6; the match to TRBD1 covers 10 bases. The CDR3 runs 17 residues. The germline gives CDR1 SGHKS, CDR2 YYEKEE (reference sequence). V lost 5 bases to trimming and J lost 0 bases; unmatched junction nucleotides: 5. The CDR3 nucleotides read TGTGCCAGCAGGCCCGGACAGGGGGGCTCCTATAATTCACCCCTCCACTTT. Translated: CASRPGQGGSYNSPLHF.

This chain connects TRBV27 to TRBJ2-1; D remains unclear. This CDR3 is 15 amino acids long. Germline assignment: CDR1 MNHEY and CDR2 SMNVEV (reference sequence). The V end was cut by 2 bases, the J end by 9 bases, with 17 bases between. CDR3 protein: CASSLRRFVDAEQFF. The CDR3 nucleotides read TGTGCCAGCAGTTTACGGCGCTTTGTGGACGCTGAGCAGTTCTTC.

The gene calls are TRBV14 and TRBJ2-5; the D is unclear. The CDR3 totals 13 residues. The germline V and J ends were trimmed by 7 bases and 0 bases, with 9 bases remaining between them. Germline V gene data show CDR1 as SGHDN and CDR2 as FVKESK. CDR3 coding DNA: TGTGCCAGCATCCGCAGTTACCAAGAGACCCAGTACTTC. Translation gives CASIRSYQETQYF. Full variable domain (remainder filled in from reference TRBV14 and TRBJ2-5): EAGVTQFPSHSVIEKGQTVTLRCDPISGHDNLYWYRRVMGKEIKFLLHFVKESKQDESGMPNNRFLAERTGGTYSTLKVQPAELEDSGVYFCASIRSYQETQYFGPGTRLLVL.

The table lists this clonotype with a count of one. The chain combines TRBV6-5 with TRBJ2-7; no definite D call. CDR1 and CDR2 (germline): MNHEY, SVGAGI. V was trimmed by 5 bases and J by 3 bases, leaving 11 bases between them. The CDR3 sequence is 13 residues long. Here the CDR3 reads CASSDEEGYEQYF. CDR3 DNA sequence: TGTGCCAGCAGTGACGAAGAAGGCTACGAGCAGTACTTC.

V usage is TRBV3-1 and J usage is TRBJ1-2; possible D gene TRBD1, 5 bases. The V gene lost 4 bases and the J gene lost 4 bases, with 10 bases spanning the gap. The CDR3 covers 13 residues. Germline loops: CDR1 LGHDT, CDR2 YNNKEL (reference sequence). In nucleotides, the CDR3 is TGTGCCAGCAGCCCGACAGCGAGCTATGGCTACACCTTC. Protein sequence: CASSPTASYGYTF. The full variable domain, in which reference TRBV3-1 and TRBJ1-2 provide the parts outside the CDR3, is DTAVSQTPKYLVTQMGNDKSIKCEQNLGHDTMYWYKQDSKKFLKIMFSYNNKELIINETVPNRFSPKSPDKAHLNLHINSLELGDSAVYFCASSPTASYGYTFGSGTRLTVV.

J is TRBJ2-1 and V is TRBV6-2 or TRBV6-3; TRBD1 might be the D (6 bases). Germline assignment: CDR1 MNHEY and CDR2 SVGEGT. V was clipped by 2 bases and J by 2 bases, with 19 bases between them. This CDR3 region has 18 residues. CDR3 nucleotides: TGTGCCAGCAGTTACCCCTTGGGTACAGGGCTGCCCTACAATGAGCAGTTCTTC. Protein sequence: CASSYPLGTGLPYNEQFF.

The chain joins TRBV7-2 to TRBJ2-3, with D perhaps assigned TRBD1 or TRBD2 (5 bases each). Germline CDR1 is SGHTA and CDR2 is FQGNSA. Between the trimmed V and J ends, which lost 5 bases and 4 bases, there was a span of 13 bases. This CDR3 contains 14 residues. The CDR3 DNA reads TGTGCCAGCAGCCCCCAGACGGGACCAGATACGCAGTATTTT. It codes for CASSPQTGPDTQYF.

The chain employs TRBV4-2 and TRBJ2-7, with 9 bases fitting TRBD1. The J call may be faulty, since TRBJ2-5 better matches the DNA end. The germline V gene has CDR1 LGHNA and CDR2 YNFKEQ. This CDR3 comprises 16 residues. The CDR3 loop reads CASSQDQGDREETQYF. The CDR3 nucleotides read TGTGCCAGCAGCCAAGACCAGGGGGACAGGGAGGAGACCCAGTACTTC.

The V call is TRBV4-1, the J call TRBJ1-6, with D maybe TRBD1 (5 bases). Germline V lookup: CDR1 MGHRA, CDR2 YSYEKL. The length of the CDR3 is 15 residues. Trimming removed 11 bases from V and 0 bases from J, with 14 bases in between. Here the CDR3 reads CASNGGNSYNSPLHF. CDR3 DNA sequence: TGCGCCTCCAACGGGGGGAACTCCTATAATTCACCCCTCCACTTT.

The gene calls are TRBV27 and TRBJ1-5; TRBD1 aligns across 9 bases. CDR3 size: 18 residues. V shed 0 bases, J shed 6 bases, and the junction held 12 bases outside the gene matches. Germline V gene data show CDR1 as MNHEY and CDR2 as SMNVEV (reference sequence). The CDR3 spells CASSLSLLRGQGGQPQHF. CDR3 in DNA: TGTGCCAGCAGTTTATCCCTTTTGAGGGGACAGGGTGGTCAGCCCCAGCATTTT.

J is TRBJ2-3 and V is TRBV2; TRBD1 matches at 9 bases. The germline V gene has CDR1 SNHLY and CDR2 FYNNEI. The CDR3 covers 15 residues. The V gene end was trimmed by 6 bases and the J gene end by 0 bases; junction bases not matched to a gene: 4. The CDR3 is CASSGQGPSTDTQYF. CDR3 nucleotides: TGTGCCAGCAGCGGACAGGGGCCTAGCACAGATACGCAGTATTTT.

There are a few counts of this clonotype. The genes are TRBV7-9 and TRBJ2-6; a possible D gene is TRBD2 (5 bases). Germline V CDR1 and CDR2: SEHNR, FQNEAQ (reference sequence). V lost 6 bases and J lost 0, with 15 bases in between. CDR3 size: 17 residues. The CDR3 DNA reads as TGTGCCAGCAGACCGCGGATGAGGGACTCTGGGGCCAACGTCCTGACTTTC. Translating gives CASRPRMRDSGANVLTF.

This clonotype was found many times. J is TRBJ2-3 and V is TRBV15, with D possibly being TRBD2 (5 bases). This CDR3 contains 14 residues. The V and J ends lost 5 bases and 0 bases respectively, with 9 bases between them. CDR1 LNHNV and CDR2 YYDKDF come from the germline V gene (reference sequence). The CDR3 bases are TGTGCCACCAGCGAGGGCTTAAGCACAGATACGCAGTATTTT. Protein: CATSEGLSTDTQYF. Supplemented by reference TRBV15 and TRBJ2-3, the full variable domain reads DAMVIQNPRYQVTQFGKPVTLSCSQTLNHNVMYWYQQKSSQAPKLLFHYYDKDFNNEADTPDNFQSRRPNTSFCFLDIRSPGLGDTAMYLCATSEGLSTDTQYFGPGTRLTVL.

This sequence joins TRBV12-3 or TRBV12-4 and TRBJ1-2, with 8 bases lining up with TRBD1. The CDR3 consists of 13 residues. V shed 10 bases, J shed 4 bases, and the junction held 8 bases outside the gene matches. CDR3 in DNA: TGTGCCACCGATTCGGGACAGGCCTATGGCTACACCTTC. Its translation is CATDSGQAYGYTF.

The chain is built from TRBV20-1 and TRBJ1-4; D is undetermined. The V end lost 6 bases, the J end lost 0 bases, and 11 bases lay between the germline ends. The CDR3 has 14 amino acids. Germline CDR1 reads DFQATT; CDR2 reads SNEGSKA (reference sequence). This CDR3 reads CSASLHTTNEKLFF. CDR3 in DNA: TGCAGTGCCAGTCTCCATACAACTAATGAAAAACTGTTTTTT.

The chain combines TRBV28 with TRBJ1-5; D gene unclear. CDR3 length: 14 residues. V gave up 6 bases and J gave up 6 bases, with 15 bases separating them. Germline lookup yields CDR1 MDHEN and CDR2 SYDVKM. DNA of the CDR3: TGTGCCAGCAGGACTTCTTTAGGAATTCAGCCCCAGCATTTT. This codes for CASRTSLGIQPQHF.

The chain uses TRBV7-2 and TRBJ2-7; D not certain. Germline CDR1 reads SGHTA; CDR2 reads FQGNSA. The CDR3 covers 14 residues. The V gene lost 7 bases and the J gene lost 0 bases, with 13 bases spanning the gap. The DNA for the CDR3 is TGTGCCAGCAAACCCACGGGCGACTCCTACGAGCAGTACTTC. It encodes CASKPTGDSYEQYF.

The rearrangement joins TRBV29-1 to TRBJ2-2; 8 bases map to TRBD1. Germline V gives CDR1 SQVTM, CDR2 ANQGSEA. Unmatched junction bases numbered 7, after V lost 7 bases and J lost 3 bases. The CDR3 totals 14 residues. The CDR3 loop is CSGLAGGHTGELFF. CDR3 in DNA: TGCAGCGGTCTGGCAGGGGGCCACACCGGGGAGCTGTTTTTT.

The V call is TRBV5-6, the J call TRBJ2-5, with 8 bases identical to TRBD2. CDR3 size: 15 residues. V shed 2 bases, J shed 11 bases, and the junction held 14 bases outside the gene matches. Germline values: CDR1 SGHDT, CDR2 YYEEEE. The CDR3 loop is CASSLLRGGLSGQYF. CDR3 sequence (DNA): TGTGCCAGCAGCTTACTCCGGGGGGGCCTAAGTGGGCAGTACTTC. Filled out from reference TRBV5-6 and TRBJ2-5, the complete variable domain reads DAGVTQSPTHLIKTRGQQVTLRCSPKSGHDTVSWYQQALGQGPQFIFQYYEEEERQRGNFPDRFSGHQFPNYSSELNVNALLLGDSALYLCASSLLRGGLSGQYFGPGTRLLVL.

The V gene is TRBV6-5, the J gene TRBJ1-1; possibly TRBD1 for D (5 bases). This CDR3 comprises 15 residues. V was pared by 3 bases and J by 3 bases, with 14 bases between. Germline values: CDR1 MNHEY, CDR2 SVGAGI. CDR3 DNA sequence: TGTGCCAGCAGTTATATTCCCGGGACGGACACTGAAGCTTTCTTT. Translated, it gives CASSYIPGTDTEAFF.